The sequence of this TCR beta chain was determined in a study of CD8 T cells in ankylosing spondylitis. Libraries for TCR beta were made by quantitative 5'-RACE with molecular barcodes. TCRdb used MiXCR to reprocess the 5' RACE reads, holding one entry per CDR3 protein. The sample records roughly 180,000 distinct CDR3 sequences, around 13% being singletons. Study-wide results and limits: From matched ankylosing spondylitis synovial fluid, disease-linked clones were reportedly recovered at significantly enriched levels. It appeared that ankylosing spondylitis blood was characterized by a TCR beta motif of fewer than ten highly homologous variants.

On this clonotype: The antigen remains undetermined.

The TCR sequence derives from a female donor with ankylosing spondylitis or in good health (not recorded which). Sequenced input: blood, either unsorted or a sorted T cell fraction (not recorded which).

This CDR3 is CASSFSGTSGSRTGELFF. CDR3 DNA sequence: TGTGCCAGCAGTTTTAGTGGGACTAGCGGGAGTCGAACCGGGGAGCTGTTTTTT. This chain connects TRBV28 to TRBJ2-2, with 14 bases matching TRBD2. Trimming at V came to 3 bases and at J to 5 bases, leaving 8 bases not matched to a gene. The CDR3 sequence is 18 residues long. Per the germline V gene, CDR1 is MDHEN and CDR2 is SYDVKM.